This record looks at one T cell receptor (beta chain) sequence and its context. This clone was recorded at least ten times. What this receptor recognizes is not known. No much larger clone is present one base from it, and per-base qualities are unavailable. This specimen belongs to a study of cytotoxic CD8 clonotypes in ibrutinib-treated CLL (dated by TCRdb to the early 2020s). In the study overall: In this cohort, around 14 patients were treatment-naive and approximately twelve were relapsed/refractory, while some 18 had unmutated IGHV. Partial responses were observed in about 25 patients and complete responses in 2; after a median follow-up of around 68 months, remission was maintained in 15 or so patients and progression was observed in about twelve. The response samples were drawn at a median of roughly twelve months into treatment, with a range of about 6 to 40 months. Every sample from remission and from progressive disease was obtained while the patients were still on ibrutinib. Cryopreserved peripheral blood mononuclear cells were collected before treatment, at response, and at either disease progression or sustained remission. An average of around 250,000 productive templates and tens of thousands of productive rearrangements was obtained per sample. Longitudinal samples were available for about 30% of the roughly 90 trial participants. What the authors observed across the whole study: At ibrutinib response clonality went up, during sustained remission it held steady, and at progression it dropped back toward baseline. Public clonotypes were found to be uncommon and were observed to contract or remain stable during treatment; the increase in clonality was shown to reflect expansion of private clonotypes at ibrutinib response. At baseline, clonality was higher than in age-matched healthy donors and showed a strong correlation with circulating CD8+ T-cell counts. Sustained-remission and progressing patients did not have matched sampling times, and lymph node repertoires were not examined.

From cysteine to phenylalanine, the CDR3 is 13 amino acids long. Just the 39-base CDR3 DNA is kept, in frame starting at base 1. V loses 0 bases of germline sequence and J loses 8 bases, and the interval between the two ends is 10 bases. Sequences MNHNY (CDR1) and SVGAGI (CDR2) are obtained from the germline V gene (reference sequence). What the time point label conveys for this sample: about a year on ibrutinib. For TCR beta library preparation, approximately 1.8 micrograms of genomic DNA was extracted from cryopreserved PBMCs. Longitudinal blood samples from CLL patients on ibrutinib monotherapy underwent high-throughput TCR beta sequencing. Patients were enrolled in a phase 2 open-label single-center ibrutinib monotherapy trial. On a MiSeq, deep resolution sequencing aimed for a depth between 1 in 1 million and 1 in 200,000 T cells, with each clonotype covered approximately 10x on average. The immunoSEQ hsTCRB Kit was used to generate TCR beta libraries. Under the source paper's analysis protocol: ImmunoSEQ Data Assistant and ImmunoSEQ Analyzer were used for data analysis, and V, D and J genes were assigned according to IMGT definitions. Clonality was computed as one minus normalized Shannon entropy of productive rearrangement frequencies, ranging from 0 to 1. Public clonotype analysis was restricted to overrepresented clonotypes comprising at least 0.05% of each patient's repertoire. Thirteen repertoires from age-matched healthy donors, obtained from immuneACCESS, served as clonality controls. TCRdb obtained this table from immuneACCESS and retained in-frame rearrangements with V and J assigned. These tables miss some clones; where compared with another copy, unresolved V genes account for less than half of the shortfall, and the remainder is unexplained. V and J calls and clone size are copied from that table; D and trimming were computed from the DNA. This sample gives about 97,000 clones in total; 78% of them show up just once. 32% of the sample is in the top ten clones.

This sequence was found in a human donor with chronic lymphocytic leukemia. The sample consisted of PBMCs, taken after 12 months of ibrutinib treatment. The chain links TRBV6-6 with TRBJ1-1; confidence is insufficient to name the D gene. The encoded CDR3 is CASSYSIRQEAFF. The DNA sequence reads TGTGCCAGCAGTTACTCGATTAGGCAGGAAGCTTTCTTT.